The 9 T cell receptor beta chains presented below share a single source sample, sequenced in a study of long-term antiretroviral therapy in people with HIV. With survey level as its setting, the immunoSEQ assay was v3.0. The data were produced by immunoSEQ multiplex PCR, yet TCRdb's version contains in-frame clones alone and is incomplete. The table shows roughly 20,000 clones, with approximately 76% occurring only once. Sample: unsorted PBMCs, taken around 1.8 years before starting antiretroviral therapy. The receptors derive from a woman aged 35 to 49 with HIV.

V usage is TRBV7-8 and J usage is TRBJ1-2; tentatively, D is TRBD1 (6 bases). V lost 5 bases, J lost 4 bases, and 20 bases lay in between. The CDR3 contains 16 residues. CDR1 and CDR2 (germline): SGHVS, FQNEAQ. The CDR3 here is CASSLGGGPTFYGYTF. CDR3 nucleotide sequence: TGTGCCAGCAGCCTAGGGGGGGGTCCTACTTTCTATGGCTACACCTTC.

This chain links TRBV11-3 with TRBJ1-1; D is undetermined. Germline CDR1 reads SGHNT; CDR2 reads YENEEA. CDR3 size: 13 residues. The V and J ends lost 3 bases and 3 bases respectively, with 8 bases between them. CDR3 DNA sequence: TGTGCCAGCAGCTTTCAGCCCTACACTGAAGCTTTCTTT. As protein: CASSFQPYTEAFF.

This clone was seen just once. J is TRBJ2-5 and V is TRBV7-9, with a possible D match to TRBD1 (5 bases). CDR3 length: 15 amino acids. Germline V gene lookup returns CDR1 SEHNR and CDR2 FQNEAQ (reference sequence). The V gene lost 5 bases and the J gene lost 9 bases, with 22 bases spanning the gap. The CDR3 region is CASSPPPRVGMAQYF. The CDR3 DNA follows: TGTGCCAGCAGCCCACCCCCCAGGGTAGGAATGGCCCAGTACTTC.

The count of this clone is one. This rearrangement joins TRBV19 to TRBJ1-2; TRBD1 agrees at 7 bases. The CDR3 length is 12 residues. V shed 10 bases and J 3 bases; nucleotides not matched to a gene: 5. The germline V gene has CDR1 LNHDA and CDR2 SQIVND (reference sequence). CDR3 sequence (DNA): TGTGCCACGACAGGGAGTTACTATGGCTACACCTTC. Its translation: CATTGSYYGYTF.

The chain links TRBV7-2 to TRBJ1-5; D unresolved. V was shortened by 5 bases and J by 3 bases, with 11 bases between the two germline ends. Germline CDR1 is SGHTA and CDR2 is FQGNSA. The CDR3 totals 14 residues. In nucleotides, the CDR3 is TGTGCCAGCAGCGCCCTGGATTTCAATCAGCCCCAGCATTTT. This sequence encodes CASSALDFNQPQHF.

The rearrangement joins TRBV11-3 to TRBJ1-1; 8 nucleotides agree with TRBD1. The V segment lost 5 bases and the J segment 4 bases; nucleotides outside the gene matches: 15. There are 17 residues in the CDR3. Germline V gives CDR1 SGHNT, CDR2 YENEEA. The CDR3 is CASSESHWQGASTEAFF. CDR3 sequence (DNA): TGTGCCAGCAGCGAGTCTCATTGGCAGGGGGCTAGCACTGAAGCTTTCTTT. The full variable domain, its missing parts supplied by reference TRBV11-3 and TRBJ1-1, is EAGVVQSPRYKIIEKKQPVAFWCNPISGHNTLYWYLQNLGQGPELLIRYENEEAVDDSQLPKDRFSAERLKGVDSTLKIQPAELGDSAVYLCASSESHWQGASTEAFFGQGTRLTVV.

The chain carries TRBV7-8 and TRBJ2-5; D is undetermined. CDR1 is SGHVS, CDR2 FQNEAQ, per germline. With 3 bases removed from V and 0 bases from J, the gap between germline ends came to 11 bases. The CDR3 runs 15 residues. CDR3 nucleotide sequence: TGTGCCAGCAGCTTCCGAAACGGGTACCAAGAGACCCAGTACTTC. Amino acid sequence: CASSFRNGYQETQYF.

This clone was counted a few times. The V call is TRBV19, the J call TRBJ1-2; TRBD1 agrees at 9 bases. Germline assignment: CDR1 LNHDA and CDR2 SQIVND (reference sequence). The junction had 12 bases not matched to a gene; V was cut back by 4 bases and J by 12 bases. The CDR3 consists of 14 residues. In DNA, the CDR3 is TGTGCCAGTAGTACTTTACCGGGACAGGGTACGGACACCTTC. It specifies CASSTLPGQGTDTF. The complete variable domain, with remaining parts taken from reference TRBV19 and TRBJ1-2, reads DGGITQSPKYLFRKEGQNVTLSCEQNLNHDAMYWYRQDPGQGLRLIYYSQIVNDFQKGDIAEGYSVSREKKESFPLTVTSAQKNPTAFYLCASSTLPGQGTDTFGSGTRLTVV.

This chain uses TRBV6-5 with TRBJ2-3; possible D gene TRBD1, 5 bases. The V end was cut by 8 bases, the J end by 8 bases, with 11 bases between. The length of the CDR3 is 11 residues. CDR1 is MNHEY and CDR2 is SVGAGI in the germline V gene. CDR3 in amino acids: CASDHRGTQYF. In DNA form, the CDR3 reads TGTGCCAGCGATCATAGGGGTACGCAGTATTTT.